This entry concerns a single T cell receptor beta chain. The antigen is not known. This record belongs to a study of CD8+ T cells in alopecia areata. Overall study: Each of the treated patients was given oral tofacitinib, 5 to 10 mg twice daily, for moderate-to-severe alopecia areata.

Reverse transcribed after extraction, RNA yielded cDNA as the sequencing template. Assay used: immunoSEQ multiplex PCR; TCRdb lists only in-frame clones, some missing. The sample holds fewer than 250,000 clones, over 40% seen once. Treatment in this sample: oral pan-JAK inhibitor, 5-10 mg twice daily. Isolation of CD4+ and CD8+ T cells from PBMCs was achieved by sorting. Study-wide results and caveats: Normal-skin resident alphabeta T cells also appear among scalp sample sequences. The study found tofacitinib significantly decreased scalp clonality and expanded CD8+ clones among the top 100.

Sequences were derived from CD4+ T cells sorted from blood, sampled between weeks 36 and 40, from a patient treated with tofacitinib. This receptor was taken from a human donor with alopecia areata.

CDR3 in DNA: TGTGCCTGGAGTGTAAGGCCCCGCTACGAGCAGTACTTC. Its translation: CAWSVRPRYEQYF. The chain employs TRBV30 and TRBJ2-7; D is unresolved. The V end was cut by 0 bases, the J end by 3 bases, with 9 bases between. Germline V gene lookup returns CDR1 GTSNPN and CDR2 SVGIG (reference sequence). The CDR3 has 13 amino acids.